This T cell receptor (beta chain) was sequenced for a study of shared clonotypes between healthy human individuals. Whole-study findings and limits: It was the few donors that limited the genetic and exposure-history diversity represented. Investigators collected only blood, and repertoires in tissues likely differ.

Regarding this clone: Its antigen is unidentified. A far larger clone lies a single base away; this is likely a read error. Other DNA sequences in this sample translate to the same CDR3.

Each subset's genomic DNA was shared equally among a number of immunoSEQ plates. Profiled with immunoSEQ multiplex PCR; TCRdb holds only in-frame clones, not every one. The data hold around 530,000 clones, with around 78% observed a single time. V dropped 6 bases and J dropped 1 base, with 9 bases sitting between them. The CDR3 loop spans 13 amino acids. In germline, CDR1 is MNHNY, CDR2 SVGAGI (reference sequence). The origin of this receptor is a middle-aged woman in good health. Some clones in this sample may be carry-over from other donors' samples. The source material was PBMCs. The V gene is TRBV6-6, the J gene TRBJ1-1; D not resolved. CDR3 bases: TGTGCCAGCAGCCGAACAGAGAACACTGAAGCTTTCTTT. The encoded protein is CASSRTENTEAFF.